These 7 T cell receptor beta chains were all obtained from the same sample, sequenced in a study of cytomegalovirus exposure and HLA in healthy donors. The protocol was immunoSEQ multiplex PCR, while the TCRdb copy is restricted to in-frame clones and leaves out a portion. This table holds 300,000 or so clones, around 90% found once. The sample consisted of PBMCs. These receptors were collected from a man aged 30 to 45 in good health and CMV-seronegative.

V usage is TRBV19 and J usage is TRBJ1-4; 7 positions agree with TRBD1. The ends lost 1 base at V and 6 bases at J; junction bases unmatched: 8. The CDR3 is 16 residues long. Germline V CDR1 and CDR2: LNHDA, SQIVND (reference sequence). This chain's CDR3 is CASSIAYDREDEKLFF. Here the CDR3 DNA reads TGTGCCAGTAGTATAGCTTACGACAGGGAGGATGAAAAACTGTTTTTT.

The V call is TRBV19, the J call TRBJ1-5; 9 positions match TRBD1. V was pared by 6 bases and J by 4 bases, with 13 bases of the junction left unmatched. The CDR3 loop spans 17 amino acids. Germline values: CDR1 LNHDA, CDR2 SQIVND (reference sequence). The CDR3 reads CASSLRGQGMWNQPQHF. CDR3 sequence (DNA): TGTGCCAGTAGCCTCCGCGGACAGGGGATGTGGAATCAGCCCCAGCATTTT. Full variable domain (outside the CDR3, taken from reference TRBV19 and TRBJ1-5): DGGITQSPKYLFRKEGQNVTLSCEQNLNHDAMYWYRQDPGQGLRLIYYSQIVNDFQKGDIAEGYSVSREKKESFPLTVTSAQKNPTAFYLCASSLRGQGMWNQPQHFGDGTRLSIL.

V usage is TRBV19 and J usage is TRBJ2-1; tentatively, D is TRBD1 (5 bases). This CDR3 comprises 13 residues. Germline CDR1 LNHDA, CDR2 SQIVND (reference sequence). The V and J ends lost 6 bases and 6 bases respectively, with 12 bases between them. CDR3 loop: CASRPGYGNEQFF. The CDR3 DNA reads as TGTGCCAGTAGACCAGGGTACGGCAATGAGCAGTTCTTC.

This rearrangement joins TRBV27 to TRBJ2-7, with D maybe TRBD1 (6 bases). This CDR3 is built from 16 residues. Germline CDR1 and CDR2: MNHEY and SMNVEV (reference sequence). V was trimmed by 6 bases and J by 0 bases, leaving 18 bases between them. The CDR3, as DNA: TGTGCCAGCAGCCCCCCCCCGCAGGACAGCTCCTACGAGCAGTACTTC. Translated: CASSPPPQDSSYEQYF.

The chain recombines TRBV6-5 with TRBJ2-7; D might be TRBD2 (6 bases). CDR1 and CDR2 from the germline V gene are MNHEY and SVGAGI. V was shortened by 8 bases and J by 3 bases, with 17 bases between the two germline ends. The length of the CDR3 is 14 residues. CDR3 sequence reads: CASGPGLSNYEQYF. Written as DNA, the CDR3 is TGTGCCAGCGGCCCCGGACTATCAAACTACGAGCAGTACTTC.

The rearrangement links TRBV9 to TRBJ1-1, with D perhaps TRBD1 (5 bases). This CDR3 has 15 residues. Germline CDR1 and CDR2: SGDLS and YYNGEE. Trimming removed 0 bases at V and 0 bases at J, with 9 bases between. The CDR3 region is CASSVVGGLNTEAFF. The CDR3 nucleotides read TGTGCCAGCAGCGTAGTCGGGGGTCTGAACACTGAAGCTTTCTTT. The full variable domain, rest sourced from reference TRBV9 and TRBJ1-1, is DSGVTQTPKHLITATGQRVTLRCSPRSGDLSVYWYQQSLDQGLQFLIQYYNGEERAKGNILERFSAQQFPDLHSELNLSSLELGDSALYFCASSVVGGLNTEAFFGQGTRLTVV.

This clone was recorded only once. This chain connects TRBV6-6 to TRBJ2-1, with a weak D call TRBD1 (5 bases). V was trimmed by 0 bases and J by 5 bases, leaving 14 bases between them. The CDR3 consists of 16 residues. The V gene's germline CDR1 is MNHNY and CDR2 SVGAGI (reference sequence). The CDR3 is CASSYSVGHSNNEQFF. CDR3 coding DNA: TGTGCCAGCAGTTACTCGGTCGGACACTCGAACAATGAGCAGTTCTTC.